This T cell receptor (beta chain) was profiled in a study of T-cell reconstitution after alpha-beta-depleted transplantation in children. Study-wide results and caveats: Several hundred rapidly expanded clones from non-depleted graft cells reportedly supplied alpha-beta T cells about two months post-transplant. One year post-transplant, T-cell counts and diversity were largely derived from T cells produced anew. Surviving thymic progenitors and recipient T cells were the source of high TCRbeta diversity at day 60 in some patients.

This clonotype occurred once. What it binds is not known. Germline loops: CDR1 SGHVS, CDR2 FQNEAQ. The CDR3 contains 15 residues. Germline trimming cut 0 bases from V and 3 bases from J; bases unmatched to any gene: 4. Unique molecular identifiers were used to barcode this TCRbeta library. Via MiXCR, TCRdb re-called the PCR reads, giving one row per CDR3 protein. Of about 98,000 distinct CDR3 sequences in the sample, less than 25% were seen once. The chain employs TRBV7-8 and TRBJ2-7, with 8 nucleotides matching TRBD1. The specimen was PBMCs, collected before TCRalphabeta/CD19-depleted stem cell transplant. This TCR was sampled from a boy between 2 and 10 years old with acute lymphoblastic leukemia, due to receive a stem cell transplant. In DNA, the CDR3 is TGTGCCAGCAGCTTAGCTGACAGGGGCCGCTACGAGCAGTACTTC. It codes for CASSLADRGRYEQYF.